This T cell receptor beta chain was captured in a study of technical replicates of blood from several donors. Looked up from germline, CDR1 is LNHNV and CDR2 is YYDKDF (reference sequence). V was cut by 0 bases and J by 7 bases, with 9 bases left in between. The CDR3 covers 13 residues. Some clones are missing from TCRdb's copy, which holds only in-frame ones; the method was immunoSEQ multiplex PCR. The data hold roughly 64,000 clones, with 75% to 90% observed a single time. The specimen was PBMCs. This sequence originates from a human donor in good health. Some clones in this sample may be carry-over from other donors' samples. V and J are TRBV15 and TRBJ2-5; D remains unclear. The CDR3 DNA is TGTGCCACCAGCAGAGATTCACGAGTGACCCAGTACTTC. Translated: CATSRDSRVTQYF. The full variable domain, its missing parts supplied by reference TRBV15 and TRBJ2-5, is DAMVIQNPRYQVTQFGKPVTLSCSQTLNHNVMYWYQQKSSQAPKLLFHYYDKDFNNEADTPDNFQSRRPNTSFCFLDIRSPGLGDTAMYLCATSRDSRVTQYFGPGTRLLVL.